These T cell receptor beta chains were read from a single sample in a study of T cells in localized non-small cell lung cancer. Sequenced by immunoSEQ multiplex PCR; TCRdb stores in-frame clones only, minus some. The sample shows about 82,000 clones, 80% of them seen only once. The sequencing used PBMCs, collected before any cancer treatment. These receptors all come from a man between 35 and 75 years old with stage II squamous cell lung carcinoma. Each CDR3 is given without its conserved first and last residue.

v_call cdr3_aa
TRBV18 ASSPPGQVYEQY
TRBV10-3 AIRGGVQSSTDTQY
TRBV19 ASSGLVGSYNEQF
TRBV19 ASRKGPAVTDTQY
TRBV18 ASSRTGGKNYEQY
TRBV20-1 SPYSEYGYT
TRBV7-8 ASSLAVGQGPYEQY
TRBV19 ASSIVDNNQPQH
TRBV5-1 ASSLVQGANEQF
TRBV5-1 ASSLHKGTGGRNSYEQY
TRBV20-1 SAQTETEAF
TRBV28 ASSGVGGAYEQY
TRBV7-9 ASSLEALQRGARDTQY
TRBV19 ASGGLAGSNEQF
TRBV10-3 AILSSYNSPLH
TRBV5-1 ASSHGQGVSYEQY
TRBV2 ASSRQSYEQY
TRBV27 ASSSGTGGTGANVLT
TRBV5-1 ASSLGDQGIQY
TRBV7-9 ASSSPSTDTQY
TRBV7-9 ASSLMDPGEAYEQY
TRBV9 ASSFSGTEGGDEQF
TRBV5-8 ASSLWTRSSEQY
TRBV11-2 ASSRLRSYEQY
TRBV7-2 ASSPAGVRGNQPQH